This T cell receptor beta chain appears in the sequencing data of a study of identical twins. Using its own MiXCR run on the 5' RACE reads, TCRdb lists one record per CDR3 protein. This repertoire shows roughly 220,000 distinct CDR3 sequences, 6.5% to 8% found once; its top ten account for 13% to 15%. Germline CDR1 reads SGHRS; CDR2 reads YFSETQ. Trimming removed 0 bases at V and 5 bases at J, with 11 bases between. The CDR3 runs to 14 residues. This same sample was also part of a study on T cells expressing NK-cell markers.

Sequenced sample: CD8+ T cells sorted from blood. The genes are TRBV5-1 and TRBJ2-5; D perhaps matches TRBD1 (6 bases). This TCR derives from a woman aged 18 to 35 in good health. The CDR3 DNA follows: TGCGCCAGCAGCTTGGAGGCAGGGGTTGAGACCCAGTACTTC. Translated, it gives CASSLEAGVETQYF.